These 8 T cell receptor beta chains originate from one sample sequenced in a study of radiation and T cells in renal cell carcinoma (TCRdb year 2020). Libraries were built with the immunoSEQ multiplex PCR assay. In its TCRdb copy, this immuneACCESS table keeps in-frame sequences only and misses some clones. Where compared with another copy, unresolved V genes explain less than half of these, and the others have no known cause. Here the sample has 120,000 or so clones; roughly 91% occur a single time. The ten top clones hold 5.8% of the sample. Reading the label with the study, this specimen's time point is: blood 2 weeks post-SBRT. The treatment or condition label corresponds to: 15 Gy SBRT to primary tumor, nephrectomy 4 weeks later. The source material was blood, sampled from a patient whose treatment included radiotherapy and nephrectomy. The receptors derive from a woman in her 70s with renal cell carcinoma.

The J gene is TRBJ2-1, the V gene TRBV14, with D possibly called TRBD1 or TRBD2 (5 bases each). The germline V gene has CDR1 SGHDN and CDR2 FVKESK. CDR3 length equals 14 residues. The germline V and J ends were trimmed by 7 bases and 4 bases, with 14 bases remaining between them. This CDR3 is CASIVGVPYNEQFF. The CDR3 region has the DNA TGTGCCAGCATCGTGGGGGTGCCATACAATGAGCAGTTCTTC.

The genes are TRBV9 and TRBJ1-3, with D unresolved. The CDR3 covers 15 residues. Trimming cost V 4 bases and J 5 bases, with 16 bases left between them. Germline assignment: CDR1 SGDLS and CDR2 YYNGEE. The DNA for the CDR3 is TGTGCCAGCAGCTCCGGACGTAGGGTTCGAAACACCATATATTTT. Protein: CASSSGRRVRNTIYF.

The rearrangement links TRBV7-8 to TRBJ2-3; 7 bases are a match to TRBD2. The V segment lost 3 bases and the J segment 5 bases; nucleotides outside the gene matches: 2. CDR3 length: 13 residues. Germline V gives CDR1 SGHVS, CDR2 FQNEAQ. In DNA, the CDR3 is TGTGCCAGCAGCTTCGGGGGGATAGATACGCAGTATTTT. Its protein is CASSFGGIDTQYF.

This clone was seen once. The chain has TRBV19 and TRBJ1-3; D is ambiguous. CDR1 is LNHDA, CDR2 SQIVND, per germline (reference sequence). The CDR3 totals 14 residues. V lost 8 bases to trimming and J lost 0 bases, with 11 bases between them. For the CDR3, the DNA is TGTGCCAGTCAAGGGCAGAGCTCTGGAAACACCATATATTTT. Translating it yields CASQGQSSGNTIYF.

This clone was seen a few times. The V and J genes are TRBV10-1 and TRBJ2-2, with D uncertain. Per germline, CDR1 WNHNN and CDR2 SYGVQD (reference sequence). This CDR3 is 13 amino acids long. V lost 4 bases to trimming and J lost 6 bases, with 9 bases between them. The CDR3 DNA follows: TGCGCCAGCAGTGGGGCTGGTTCCGGGGAGCTGTTTTTT. Amino acid sequence: CASSGAGSGELFF.

This sequence joins TRBV4-1 and TRBJ2-1; 7 bases map to TRBD1. CDR1 and CDR2 from the germline V gene are MGHRA and YSYEKL. After removal of 3 bases from V and 2 bases from J, the junction contained 4 bases not matched to a gene. The CDR3 length is 15 residues. The CDR3 here is CASSQGDRAYNEQFF. The CDR3 bases are TGCGCCAGCAGCCAGGGGGACAGAGCCTACAATGAGCAGTTCTTC.

The chain couples TRBV7-3 to TRBJ1-3; 7 bases fit TRBD1. The CDR3 has 16 amino acids. Germline V gene data show CDR1 as SGHTA and CDR2 as FQGTGA. The V and J ends lost 3 bases and 0 bases, in that order; junction bases with no gene match: 5. The CDR3 region has the DNA TGTGCCAGCAGCTTGACAGGGTTAAGCTCTGGAAACACCATATATTTT. Protein product: CASSLTGLSSGNTIYF.

The chain links TRBV7-8 to TRBJ1-2; 10 nucleotides agree with TRBD1. Germline CDR1 and CDR2: SGHVS and FQNEAQ. This CDR3 comprises 15 residues. V lost 5 bases to trimming and J lost 2 bases; unmatched junction nucleotides: 5. DNA of the CDR3: TGTGCCAGCAGCCCTGGGACAGGGGTCAACTATGGCTACACCTTC. Translation: CASSPGTGVNYGYTF.